These 22 T cell receptor beta chains share one sample of origin, sequenced in a study of metastatic and nonmetastatic thyroid tumors. No treatment had been given to any patient before thyroid surgery. TCRdb reanalyzed the PCR reads with MiXCR. The table includes about 33,000 clones, 10% to 13% detected once. Sample: blood. The receptors originated from a female donor with papillary thyroid cancer or a benign thyroid nodule (not recorded which). Some clones in this sample may be carry-over from other donors' samples.

This clone was counted many times. The V call is TRBV3-1, the J call TRBJ2-2; D uncertain. V gave up 3 bases and J gave up 3 bases, with 8 bases separating them. Per the germline V gene, CDR1 is LGHDT and CDR2 is YNNKEL (reference sequence). The CDR3 is 14 residues long. The CDR3 region has the DNA TGTGCCAGCAGCCAGGGGTACCACACCGGGGAGCTGTTTTTT. It is translated as CASSQGYHTGELFF.

In its sample, this clone was seen many times. V gene TRBV7-9 combines with J gene TRBJ1-2; D remains unclear. The length of the CDR3 is 18 residues. Trimming took 3 bases from V and 5 from J, leaving 25 bases between them. Germline-derived CDR1 and CDR2 are SEHNR and FQNEAQ (reference sequence). The CDR3 loop is CASSLVSIGGRNPYGYTF. The DNA for the CDR3 is TGTGCCAGCAGCTTGGTTTCGATAGGAGGACGGAATCCGTATGGCTACACCTTC.

This clone appeared many times. The V gene is TRBV27, the J gene TRBJ2-4, with D possibly matching TRBD2 (5 bases). Germline V gives CDR1 MNHEY, CDR2 SMNVEV (reference sequence). The CDR3 loop spans 12 amino acids. The germline V and J ends were trimmed by 4 bases and 8 bases, with 9 bases remaining between them. The CDR3 spells CASSSAGDIQYF. The CDR3 coding sequence is TGTGCCAGCAGTTCCGCCGGGGACATTCAGTACTTC.

This clone was detected only a few times. The J gene is TRBJ1-2, the V gene TRBV19; D call uncertain. Per germline, CDR1 LNHDA and CDR2 SQIVND (reference sequence). Trimming took off 0 bases at V and 4 bases at J, with 12 bases between the two ends. This CDR3 contains 15 residues. CDR3 residues: CASSIDTREGYGYTF. The CDR3 nucleotides are TGTGCCAGTAGTATAGATACCCGAGAAGGCTATGGCTACACCTTC.

This clone showed up many times. The rearrangement links TRBV6-4 to TRBJ1-1; D is possibly TRBD1 (5 bases). The V and J ends lost 4 bases and 0 bases respectively, with 6 bases between them. Germline CDR1 is MRHNA and CDR2 is SNTAGT. The CDR3 is made up of 13 amino acids. Written as DNA, the CDR3 is TGTGCCAGCAGTGTGACAGTGAACACTGAAGCTTTCTTT. This sequence encodes CASSVTVNTEAFF.

This clone was picked up one time. V is TRBV5-5 and J is TRBJ2-1; 7 nucleotides align to TRBD2. From germline, CDR1 is SGHKS and CDR2 YYEKEE (reference sequence). Germline trimming cut 7 bases from V and 4 bases from J; bases unmatched to any gene: 8. The CDR3 length is 14 residues. As DNA, the CDR3 is TGTGCCAGCCTTGGGGCTAGCGGATACAATGAGCAGTTCTTC. It yields the protein CASLGASGYNEQFF.

This clone was seen more than once but under ten times. The rearrangement links TRBV12-3 or TRBV12-4 to TRBJ2-1; 8 nucleotides align to TRBD2. V trimming: 1 base; J trimming: 4 bases; junction bases outside the gene matches: 3. The CDR3 loop spans 15 amino acids. The CDR3 DNA reads TGTGCCAGCAGTTTAGAACTAGCGGAATACAATGAGCAGTTCTTC. This sequence encodes CASSLELAEYNEQFF.

This clone was found many times. This sequence joins TRBV3-1 and TRBJ2-1; D is undetermined. Germline V gene sequence: CDR1 LGHDT, CDR2 YNNKEL (reference sequence). V was cut by 0 bases and J by 3 bases, with 9 bases left in between. CDR3 length equals 15 residues. The CDR3 loop is CASSQEPESYNEQFF. In nucleotides, the CDR3 is TGTGCCAGCAGCCAAGAACCGGAGAGCTACAATGAGCAGTTCTTC.

This clone has ten or more counts. The CDR3 spells CASSLSQPGPNTDTQYF. DNA of the CDR3: TGTGCCAGCAGCTTATCTCAGCCAGGGCCGAACACAGATACGCAGTATTTT. The chain carries TRBV7-2 and TRBJ2-3; D might be TRBD1 (5 bases). The CDR3 sequence is 17 residues long. Trimming pared 2 bases from V and 2 bases from J, leaving 17 bases between. Germline V gene data show CDR1 as SGHTA and CDR2 as FQGNSA.

This clone was seen many times. J is TRBJ2-2 and V is TRBV24-1; D uncertain. V was trimmed by 9 bases and J by 5 bases, leaving 9 bases between them. Looked up from germline, CDR1 is KGHDR and CDR2 is SFDVKD. This CDR3 has 12 residues. CDR3 DNA sequence: TGTGCCACCCGTGGAGAGACCGGGGAGCTGTTTTTT. Protein: CATRGETGELFF.

This clone came up a few times. This chain connects TRBV29-1 to TRBJ2-1; the D is unclear. The V end lost 0 bases, the J end lost 0 bases, and 12 bases lay between the germline ends. The germline V gene encodes CDR1 SQVTM and CDR2 ANQGSEA. CDR3 length: 16 residues. CDR3 sequence: CSVEDQDRSSYNEQFF. CDR3 in DNA: TGCAGCGTTGAAGATCAGGATCGTAGCTCCTACAATGAGCAGTTCTTC.

This chain joins TRBV6-2 or TRBV6-3 and TRBJ2-2; possibly TRBD1 for D (5 bases). Per germline, CDR1 MNHEY and CDR2 SVGEGT. V lost 6 bases to trimming and J lost 2 bases, with 10 bases between them. CDR3 length: 14 amino acids. CDR3 amino acids: CASSPTDNTGELFF. In DNA, the CDR3 is TGTGCCAGCAGCCCGACAGACAACACCGGGGAGCTGTTTTTT.

This clone was seen a few times. Germline is not matched at one junction end, which may reflect a read error. The V call is TRBV12-3 or TRBV12-4, the J call TRBJ1-1; no clear D. CDR3 length equals 12 residues. The CDR3 coding sequence is TGTACCAGCAGTTTGGTGGGTACTGAAGCTTTCTTT. Amino acid sequence: CTSSLVGTEAFF.

This clone showed up many times. The chain carries TRBV6-2 or TRBV6-3 and TRBJ2-7; D is unclear. The CDR3 has 15 amino acids. V was clipped by 4 bases and J by 0 bases, with 13 bases between them. CDR1 MNHEY and CDR2 SVGEGT come from the germline V gene. CDR3 in amino acids: CASSSINGSSYEQYF. CDR3 nucleotide sequence: TGTGCCAGCAGTTCGATTAACGGATCCTCCTACGAGCAGTACTTC.

Comments on this clone: Germline is not matched at one junction end, which may reflect a read error. This chain connects TRBV27 to TRBJ2-3; TRBD1 is a possible D gene (5 bases). The V gene's germline CDR1 is MNHEY and CDR2 SMNVEV (reference sequence). CDR3 size: 12 residues. The CDR3 coding sequence is TGTGCCATCAGTTACATAGGGGATGGGGAGTATTTT. This codes for CAISYIGDGEYF.

This chain joins TRBV6-2 or TRBV6-3 and TRBJ2-5, with TRBD2 matching 10 bases. CDR1 MNHEY and CDR2 SVGEGT come from the germline V gene. V lost 5 bases and J lost 4; bases outside the gene matches: 22. CDR3 length: 20 residues. CDR3 amino acids: CASSPTRGLAVRRALETQYF. The CDR3 bases are TGTGCCAGCAGTCCTACCCGAGGACTAGCGGTTAGACGGGCTTTAGAGACCCAGTACTTC.

This chain uses TRBV10-3 with TRBJ2-5; tentative D call: TRBD2 (6 bases). V dropped 10 bases and J dropped 5 bases, with 20 bases sitting between them. Germline V gene data show CDR1 as ENHRY and CDR2 as SYGVKD. The CDR3 sequence is 14 residues long. The CDR3 DNA is TGTGCCACGGAAGCGGGCGAGGGGCCGGAGACCCAGTACTTC. Its protein is CATEAGEGPETQYF.

This clone was seen repeatedly, ten times or more. The chain combines TRBV20-1 with TRBJ2-5, with D maybe TRBD1 (5 bases). The V and J ends lost 0 bases and 5 bases respectively, with 25 bases between them. Germline-derived CDR1 and CDR2 are DFQATT and SNEGSKA (reference sequence). CDR3 length equals 18 residues. The CDR3 DNA sequence: TGCAGTGCTAGAGATCATCCCGCTGACAGCTCTAGAAAGGAGACCCAGTACTTC. Protein sequence: CSARDHPADSSRKETQYF.

This clone appeared many times. The V call is TRBV9, the J call TRBJ1-5; TRBD1 is a possible D gene (6 bases). Trimming stripped 0 bases from V and 6 bases from J, with 10 bases between. The CDR3 runs to 14 residues. Germline V gives CDR1 SGDLS, CDR2 YYNGEE. CDR3 amino acids: CASSVGTGAQPQHF. The CDR3 coding sequence is TGTGCCAGCAGCGTAGGAACGGGGGCTCAGCCCCAGCATTTT. The entire variable domain, with the rest obtained from reference TRBV9 and TRBJ1-5, is as follows: DSGVTQTPKHLITATGQRVTLRCSPRSGDLSVYWYQQSLDQGLQFLIQYYNGEERAKGNILERFSAQQFPDLHSELNLSSLELGDSALYFCASSVGTGAQPQHFGDGTRLSIL.

This clone was counted ten times or more. J is TRBJ2-2 and V is TRBV24-1; no firm D call. V was trimmed by 5 bases and J by 4 bases, leaving 10 bases between them. The CDR3 contains 14 residues. CDR1 KGHDR and CDR2 SFDVKD come from the germline V gene. Here the CDR3 DNA reads TGTGCCACCAGTGGAGCGATCATCACCGGGGAGCTGTTTTTT. This encodes CATSGAIITGELFF.

The J gene is TRBJ2-2, the V gene TRBV6-4; TRBD1 is a possible D gene (6 bases). CDR1 is MRHNA and CDR2 is SNTAGT in the germline V gene. V was shortened by 4 bases and J by 1 base, with 7 bases between the two germline ends. This CDR3 is built from 14 residues. The CDR3 spells CASSAGENTGELFF. The DNA of the CDR3 is TGTGCCAGCAGTGCAGGGGAGAACACCGGGGAGCTGTTTTTT.

This clone was detected many times. The J gene is TRBJ1-2, the V gene TRBV30, with a tentative D call TRBD1 (5 bases). The CDR3 is 14 residues long. Germline values: CDR1 GTSNPN, CDR2 SVGIG (reference sequence). V lost 2 bases, J lost 4 bases, and 14 bases lay in between. The CDR3 protein is CAWSMGVDSYGYTF. In DNA, the CDR3 is TGTGCCTGGAGTATGGGGGTTGACAGCTATGGCTACACCTTC. Variable domain in full (rest from reference TRBV30 and TRBJ1-2): SQTIHQWPATLVQPVGSPLSLECTVEGTSNPNLYWYRQAAGRGLQLLFYSVGIGQISSEVPQNLSASRPQDRQFILSSKKLLLSDSGFYLCAWSMGVDSYGYTFGSGTRLTVV.